This T cell receptor beta chain is drawn from a study of vaccination effects on CD4 cells after COVID-19. Study in general: Everyone in the study got two shots of either the BNT162b2 or mRNA-1273 vaccine. Study results and caveats: Cross-reactivity with common cold coronaviruses was shown by only 1 of 255 vaccine-induced clones in healthy vaccinees.

This CDR3 is 15 amino acids long. Germline V gene lookup returns CDR1 SGHKS and CDR2 YYEKEE (reference sequence). J was trimmed by 6 bases and V by 2 bases; bases with no gene match: 8. Only in-frame clones appear in the TCRdb table, and some are missing; sequencing was by immunoSEQ multiplex PCR. The sample carries roughly 63,000 clones, under 90% recorded once. Before sequencing took place, the ViraFEST assay used viral peptide pools to expand antigen-specific CD4+ T cells. Culturing for ten to eleven days preceded CD4+ T cell isolation. Previously uninfected by SARS-CoV-2, the vaccine recipients also showed negative nucleocapsid antibodies. IL-2 at 10 IU/ml and peptides at approximately 9.5 ug/ml were added to cultured PBMC, fewer than 2.5 million per well. Half-medium exchanges with IL-2 medium took place on days 3 and 7. As concerns this clone: What it binds is not known.

Sequencing was performed on CD4+ T cells from PBMCs cultured with SARS-CoV-2 spike peptides, taken before COVID-19 vaccination. The chain employs TRBV5-5 and TRBJ1-5, with 7 positions matching TRBD1. The sequence came from a human donor who received a COVID-19 vaccine. The CDR3 loop is CASSFGTAGPQPQHF. The DNA of the CDR3 is TGTGCCAGCAGCTTTGGGACAGCCGGGCCTCAGCCCCAGCATTTT.